The present TCR beta chain was sequenced within a study of Ad26.COV2.S vaccination and SARS-CoV-2 variants (dated by TCRdb to the early 2020s). About the study as a whole: Vaccine-arm donors came from COV1001, a multicentre, randomized, double-blind, placebo-controlled phase I-IIa trial of Ad26.COV2.S in healthy adults. Ad26.COV2.S was given intramuscularly at 5x10^10 or 1x10^11 viral particles, as a single shot or as two shots 56 days apart. TCRbeta repertoire sequencing was used to assess the specificity and breadth of SARS-CoV-2-reactive T cell receptors after Ad26.COV2.S vaccination. The TCR-sequenced set comprised about 32 samples: roughly 19 Ad26.COV2.S vaccine recipients, 5 placebo recipients and 8 SARS-CoV-2 convalescent individuals. Trial participants were randomized into five groups of five: low-dose or high-dose Ad26.COV2.S given once or twice, or placebo on both occasions. Investigators remained blinded to trial group allocation during experiments and outcome assessment.

What the work shows at the level of the full study, not this receptor alone: Substantial breadth of spike-specific CD8+ and CD4+ T cell responses was reported after vaccination. Spike-specific TCR breadth was higher in Ad26.COV2.S recipients than in placebo recipients (P = 0.0014). Vaccine and placebo recipients had similar non-spike TCR breadth, a finding consistent with the vaccine containing only spike. The authors noted that total T cell responses may have been underestimated by the TCR breadth and depth analyses. The study was not powered for comparison of responses between vaccine doses or regimens.

Details on this clone: The clone's antigen remains unknown. No base-level quality is on record; no much larger clone is a single base apart.

V loses 2 bases, J loses 0 bases, and the germline ends lie 11 bases apart. The CDR3 starts with the cysteine, ends with the phenylalanine, and has 15 residues. Kept here is only the CDR3 DNA, which spans 45 bases and is read in frame from base 1. CDR1 and CDR2, looked up from the germline V gene, are SGHRS and YFSETQ. What the treatment or condition label conveys for this sample: around 19 received Ad26.COV2.S at low or high dose, single or two shots; about five received placebo; per-sample allocation not given. Repertoires of vaccine and placebo recipients were sequenced from samples taken on day 63 after the first injection. Between 29 July and 7 August 2020, Cohort 1b enrolled around 25 adults aged 18-55 years at one site in Boston, USA. Ad26.COV2.S was a replication-incompetent adenovirus type 26 vector expressing a prefusion-stabilized SARS-CoV-2 spike protein from the original Wuhan strain.

The immunoSEQ Assay was the method used to sequence TCRbeta CDR3 regions. After extraction, genomic DNA underwent amplification by bias-controlled multiplex PCR, followed by high-throughput sequencing. The original methods were these. To quantify the absolute abundance of every unique TCRbeta CDR3 region, sequences were collapsed and filtered. T cell fraction was estimated by normalizing TCRbeta template counts to usable DNA, which was measured by amplifying reference genes present in all nucleated cells. Repertoire TCRs were annotated as SARS-CoV-2-specific when V gene, CDR3 amino acid sequence and J gene were exactly matched to a known reactive TCR set. The reference SARS-CoV-2 TCR set was derived from MIRA and filtered for enrichment in COVID-19-positive ImmuneCODE repertoires, a step that removed public or cross-reactive TCRs. Based on the MIRA antigens, annotated TCRs were further analysed at the level of specific ORF or position within ORF. Breadth was defined as the number of annotated unique rearrangements divided by the total number of unique productive rearrangements, and depth was defined as the summed frequency of the annotated unique rearrangements. TCR breadth was compared between groups using two-sided Wilcoxon rank-sum tests. Not all clones reach the TCRdb copy of this immuneACCESS table, which keeps in-frame sequences only. Checked studies attribute under half of the gap to unresolved V genes and leave the rest unexplained. The V and J calls and clone size were taken over from that table, and D and trimming were inferred from the DNA. The sample table contains 440,000 or so clones; only one count was recorded for around 92% of them. The ten largest account for roughly 1.7% of the sample.

Material: peripheral blood, obtained in a trial of Ad26.COV2.S vaccine versus placebo. The sequence was obtained from a person aged 18 to 65 who received the Ad26.COV2.S COVID-19 vaccine or a placebo. The rearranged chain carries TRBV5-1 and TRBJ1-1, with no confident D gene call. DNA sequence: TGCGCCAGCAGCTTCCAAACAAACATGAACACTGAAGCTTTCTTT. It is translated as CASSFQTNMNTEAFF.